Shown below are 24 T cell receptor beta chains from a single sample sequenced in a study of PD-1 blockade in classical Hodgkin lymphoma. The patients all showed relapse after autologous stem cell transplantation, while their brentuximab vedotin exposure varied. This table comes from immunoSEQ multiplex PCR, and its TCRdb copy is limited to in-frame clones, with some not included. The sample has some 25,000 clones, approximately 80% seen once. The source material was peripheral blood mononuclear cells (PBMCs), sampled before the second cycle of nivolumab. Receptors originate from a human donor with classical Hodgkin lymphoma.

As DNA, the CDR3 is TGTGCCAGCAGATATGGACTAGCGGGGGAACAGAAGTTCTTC. Residues: CASRYGLAGEQKFF. The chain has TRBV7-2 and TRBJ2-1, with 13 bases matching TRBD2. V trimming: 6 bases; J trimming: 14 bases; junction bases outside the gene matches: 10. The CDR3 is made up of 14 amino acids. Looked up from germline, CDR1 is SGHTA and CDR2 is FQGNSA. Supplemented by reference TRBV7-2 and TRBJ2-1, the full variable domain reads GAGVSQSPSNKVTEKGKDVELRCDPISGHTALYWYRQSLGQGLEFLIYFQGNSAPDKSGLPSDRFSAERTGGSVSTLTIQRTQQEDSAVYLCASRYGLAGEQKFFGPGTRLTVL.

This chain joins TRBV4-1 and TRBJ2-5; possible D gene TRBD1, 6 bases. V was shortened by 1 base and J by 1 base, with 10 bases between the two germline ends. The CDR3 runs 15 residues. In germline, CDR1 is MGHRA, CDR2 YSYEKL. The CDR3 is CASSQAATGQETQYF. The CDR3 DNA sequence: TGCGCCAGCAGCCAAGCGGCGACAGGCCAAGAGACCCAGTACTTC.

This clone showed up just once. The chain combines TRBV5-8 with TRBJ2-1; 12 bases agree with TRBD2. With V trimmed by 3 bases and J by 10 bases, 11 bases remained unmatched. Germline V gives CDR1 SGHTS, CDR2 YDEGEE. CDR3 length: 16 amino acids. CDR3 in amino acids: CASSSTRTSGVGEQFF. CDR3 DNA: TGTGCCAGCAGCTCTACAAGGACTAGCGGGGTCGGAGAGCAGTTCTTC.

The J gene is TRBJ2-5, the V gene TRBV7-9; D is unresolved. Trimming left V 6 bases short and J 5 bases short, with 7 bases between. Germline V gene data show CDR1 as SEHNR and CDR2 as FQNEAQ (reference sequence). CDR3 size: 11 residues. The CDR3 reads CASRRYETQYF. The CDR3 DNA reads TGTGCCAGCAGGAGATACGAGACCCAGTACTTC.

As DNA, the CDR3 is TGTGCCAGCAGCTTAGCGGCAGAAGAGACCCAGTACTTC. Amino acids: CASSLAAEETQYF. The chain uses TRBV7-2 and TRBJ2-5, with D hard to call. Germline values: CDR1 SGHTA, CDR2 FQGNSA. The CDR3 extends over 13 amino acids. V was trimmed by 0 bases and J by 3 bases, leaving 5 bases between them.

The chain recombines TRBV7-2 with TRBJ2-5; D is unclear. V dropped 1 base and J dropped 4 bases, with 4 bases sitting between them. The CDR3 sequence is 12 residues long. Germline loops: CDR1 SGHTA, CDR2 FQGNSA. CDR3 bases: TGTGCCAGCAGCTTAGTAGCAGAGACCCAGTACTTC. As protein: CASSLVAETQYF.

V and J are TRBV4-3 and TRBJ1-4; D not resolved. The V gene lost 4 bases and the J gene lost 7 bases, with 4 bases spanning the gap. Germline values: CDR1 LGHNA, CDR2 YSLEER. The CDR3 totals 11 residues. CDR3 DNA: TGCGCCAGCAGCCGCAGTGAAAAACTGTTTTTT. Its translation: CASSRSEKLFF.

The V gene is TRBV19, the J gene TRBJ1-2; TRBD1 agrees at 8 bases. Trimming removed 3 bases from V and 3 bases from J; junction bases left unmatched: 6. The V gene's germline CDR1 is LNHDA and CDR2 SQIVND (reference sequence). The CDR3 has 15 amino acids. The CDR3 DNA sequence: TGTGCCAGTAGTATTCCAGGACAGGGCTACTATGGCTACACCTTC. Translating it yields CASSIPGQGYYGYTF.

This clone was picked up a small number of times. V and J are TRBV30 and TRBJ2-1, with D tentatively TRBD1 (6 bases). The CDR3 extends over 12 amino acids. Germline lookup yields CDR1 GTSNPN and CDR2 SVGIG (reference sequence). V gave up 5 bases and J gave up 6 bases, with 11 bases separating them. CDR3 DNA sequence: TGTGCCTGGCGGGGACACCTCAATGAGCAGTTCTTC. Translation gives CAWRGHLNEQFF.

The V call is TRBV27, the J call TRBJ2-1; the D gene is possibly TRBD1 (5 bases). Germline CDR1 is MNHEY and CDR2 is SMNVEV (reference sequence). CDR3 length equals 16 residues. V was clipped by 5 bases and J by 4 bases, with 18 bases between them. This CDR3 is CASSPIIITGYNEQFF. The CDR3, as DNA: TGTGCCAGCAGTCCCATTATTATAACAGGTTACAATGAGCAGTTCTTC.

The V call is TRBV7-8, the J call TRBJ1-3; no clear D. Trimming pared 2 bases from V and 0 bases from J, leaving 5 bases between. The CDR3 loop spans 14 amino acids. Germline CDR1 SGHVS, CDR2 FQNEAQ. The CDR3 region is CASSLRNSGNTIYF. The CDR3, as DNA: TGTGCCAGCAGCTTACGGAACTCTGGAAACACCATATATTTT.

This clone has a handful of counts. The gene calls are TRBV6-6 and TRBJ2-7, with TRBD1 matching over 7 bases. The CDR3 has 15 residues. The trim removed 7 bases at V and 2 bases at J, leaving 11 bases unmatched. Germline CDR1 and CDR2: MNHNY and SVGAGI (reference sequence). CDR3 nucleotide sequence: TGTGCCAGCACTGGACCGACGACAGGGACCTACGAGCAGTACTTC. Protein: CASTGPTTGTYEQYF.

This chain connects TRBV11-2 to TRBJ1-1; D gene unclear. Trimming pared 0 bases from V and 12 bases from J, leaving 14 bases between. This CDR3 region has 13 residues. Germline CDR1 SGHAT, CDR2 FQNNGV. This chain's CDR3 is CASSLEVFRLTFF. CDR3 bases: TGTGCCAGCAGCTTAGAAGTGTTCCGGTTAACTTTCTTT. The entire variable domain, with the rest obtained from reference TRBV11-2 and TRBJ1-1, is as follows: EAGVAQSPRYKIIEKRQSVAFWCNPISGHATLYWYQQILGQGPKLLIQFQNNGVVDDSQLPKDRFSAERLKGVDSTLKIQPAKLEDSAVYLCASSLEVFRLTFFGQGTRLTVV.

The rearrangement uses TRBV6-5 and TRBJ2-7; TRBD1 might be the D (6 bases). The CDR3 is 15 amino acids. Germline-derived CDR1 and CDR2 are MNHEY and SVGAGI. V was trimmed by 6 bases and J by 5 bases, leaving 20 bases between them. The CDR3 DNA sequence: TGTGCCAGCAGCCCTTCGAGTAACAGGGCCCACGAGCAGTACTTC. This encodes CASSPSSNRAHEQYF.

The chain recombines TRBV18 with TRBJ2-2; no clear D. V was shortened by 3 bases and J by 4 bases, with 6 bases between the two germline ends. The CDR3 spans 13 residues. CDR1 is KGHSH, CDR2 LQKENI, per germline. In DNA, the CDR3 is TGTGCCAGCTCACCCCCCAGCACCGGGGAGCTGTTTTTT. It translates to CASSPPSTGELFF.

V is TRBV11-3 and J is TRBJ1-1, with D unclear. Trimming stripped 5 bases from V and 11 bases from J, with 12 bases between. This CDR3 has 11 amino acids. The V gene's germline CDR1 is SGHNT and CDR2 YENEEA. The CDR3 DNA follows: TGTGCCAGCAGCCCCGGACTCTTGGCTTTCTTT. Its translation: CASSPGLLAFF.

The gene calls are TRBV19 and TRBJ2-1; D not resolved. Germline lookup yields CDR1 LNHDA and CDR2 SQIVND (reference sequence). Trimming took off 3 bases at V and 2 bases at J, with 11 bases between the two ends. This CDR3 is built from 15 residues. CDR3 amino acids: CASSIESRPYNEQFF. For the CDR3, the DNA is TGTGCCAGTAGTATCGAATCTCGACCCTACAATGAGCAGTTCTTC.

The chain joins TRBV11-2 to TRBJ1-3; D is unclear. Trimming removed 0 bases at V and 0 bases at J, with 9 bases between. Germline CDR1 SGHAT, CDR2 FQNNGV. This CDR3 region has 16 residues. This CDR3 reads CASSLDHSFSGNTIYF. CDR3 in DNA: TGTGCCAGCAGCTTAGATCATAGCTTCTCTGGAAACACCATATATTTT.

J is TRBJ1-1 and V is TRBV7-3, with D possibly TRBD1 on 5 matching bases. The germline V gene encodes CDR1 SGHTA and CDR2 FQGTGA. Trimming removed 5 bases at V and 5 bases at J, with 18 bases between. The CDR3 is 15 amino acids. CDR3 DNA: TGTGCCAGCAGCCTATCAGGGACGACGGGAACTGAAGCTTTCTTT. Translating gives CASSLSGTTGTEAFF.

The chain uses TRBV14 and TRBJ1-4, with no clear D. The CDR3 is 16 amino acids. CDR1 is SGHDN and CDR2 is FVKESK in the germline V gene. The V gene lost 3 bases and the J gene lost 0 bases, with 11 bases spanning the gap. This chain's CDR3 is CASSHRTATTNEKLFF. The CDR3 DNA reads TGTGCCAGCAGCCACAGGACGGCCACAACTAATGAAAAACTGTTTTTT.

The V gene is TRBV11-1, the J gene TRBJ2-2, with D possibly being TRBD1 (5 bases). In germline, CDR1 is SGHAT, CDR2 FQDESV (reference sequence). This CDR3 comprises 13 residues. V lost 1 base to trimming and J lost 6 bases, with 6 bases between them. The CDR3 DNA sequence: TGTGCCAGCAGCTTAGGGGGCCCCGGGGAGCTGTTTTTT. It is translated as CASSLGGPGELFF. Complete variable domain (other parts from reference TRBV11-1 and TRBJ2-2): EAEVAQSPRYKITEKSQAVAFWCDPISGHATLYWYRQILGQGPELLVQFQDESVVDDSQLPKDRFSAERLKGVDSTLKIQPAELGDSAMYLCASSLGGPGELFFGEGSRLTVL.

The chain joins TRBV14 to TRBJ1-3; no definite D call. The V gene's germline CDR1 is SGHDN and CDR2 FVKESK. The CDR3 consists of 14 residues. Deletions cut 4 bases from V and 6 bases from J, with 13 bases between. CDR3 protein: CASSPTNLLNTIYF. The DNA for the CDR3 is TGTGCCAGCAGCCCTACCAACCTTTTAAACACCATATATTTT. The full variable domain, its missing parts supplied by reference TRBV14 and TRBJ1-3, is EAGVTQFPSHSVIEKGQTVTLRCDPISGHDNLYWYRRVMGKEIKFLLHFVKESKQDESGMPNNRFLAERTGGTYSTLKVQPAELEDSGVYFCASSPTNLLNTIYFGEGSWLTVV.

The CDR3 DNA is TGCGCCAGCAGCCATCCGGGACAATATAATTCACCCCTCCACTTT. As protein: CASSHPGQYNSPLHF. The chain uses TRBV4-1 and TRBJ1-6, with a tentative D call TRBD1 (6 bases). With 3 bases removed from V and 4 bases from J, the gap between germline ends came to 10 bases. The CDR3 runs to 15 residues. Germline CDR1 MGHRA, CDR2 YSYEKL.

The chain recombines TRBV7-9 with TRBJ2-3; 8 bases agree with TRBD2. The CDR3 runs 16 residues. Per germline, CDR1 SEHNR and CDR2 FQNEAQ (reference sequence). V was clipped by 5 bases and J by 1 base; unmatched bases: 8. The CDR3 coding sequence is TGTGCCAGCAGCATTGGGAGTAGCGGGGGCACAGATACGCAGTATTTT. It codes for CASSIGSSGGTDTQYF.